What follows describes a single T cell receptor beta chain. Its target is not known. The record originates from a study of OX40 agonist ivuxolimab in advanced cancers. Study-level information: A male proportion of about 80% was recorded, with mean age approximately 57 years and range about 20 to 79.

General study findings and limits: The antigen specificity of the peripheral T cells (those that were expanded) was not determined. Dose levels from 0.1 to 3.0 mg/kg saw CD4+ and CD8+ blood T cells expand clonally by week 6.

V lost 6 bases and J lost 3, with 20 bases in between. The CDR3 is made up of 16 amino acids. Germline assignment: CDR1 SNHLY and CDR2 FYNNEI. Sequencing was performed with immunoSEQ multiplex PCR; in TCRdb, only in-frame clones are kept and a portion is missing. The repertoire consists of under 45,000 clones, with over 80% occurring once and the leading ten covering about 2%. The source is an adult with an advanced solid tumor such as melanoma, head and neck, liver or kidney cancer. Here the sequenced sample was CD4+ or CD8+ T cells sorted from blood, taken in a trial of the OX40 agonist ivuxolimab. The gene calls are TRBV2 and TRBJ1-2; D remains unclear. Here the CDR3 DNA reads TGTGCCAGCAGCCCCGGGGTATCGGAAATCGACTATGGCTACACCTTC. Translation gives CASSPGVSEIDYGYTF.